This is a list of T cell receptor beta chains from one sample in a study of blood T cell repertoires in COVID-19. The method was immunoSEQ multiplex PCR; TCRdb's version includes in-frame clones alone and lacks a portion of them. The data hold around 190,000 clones, with around 76% observed a single time. Sequenced: peripheral blood. These receptors were collected from a woman in her sixties or seventies with COVID-19, enrolled during active disease. The CDR3 runs from the conserved cysteine through the conserved F or W. A D gene is named only where the DNA matches it firmly. Size values are once, few and many counts, or a class for expanded clones, and some rows have none.

clone_size,j_call,d_call,v_call,cdr3_aa,cdr3_nt
few,TRBJ2-7,.,TRBV6-5,CASSSQVGYEQYF,TGTGCCAGCAGTTCACAGGTAGGCTACGAGCAGTACTTC
.,TRBJ1-6,.,TRBV28,CASSLTLSPNSPLHF,TGTGCCAGCAGTCTAACCCTTTCCCCTAATTCACCCCTCCACTTT
.,TRBJ2-6,.,TRBV30,CACRQASSGANVLTF,TGTGCCTGCAGACAGGCTAGCTCTGGGGCCAACGTCCTGACTTTC
few,TRBJ1-2,.,TRBV28,CASSSGHPSGGYTF,TGTGCCAGCAGTTCCGGACACCCGTCCGGTGGCTACACCTTC
few,TRBJ2-1,TRBD2,TRBV7-9,CASSPRGGSLYNEQFF,TGTGCCAGCAGCCCCCGGGGGGGGAGTTTATACAATGAGCAGTTCTTC
.,TRBJ2-7,.,TRBV19,CASSTGRGRYEQYF,TGTGCCAGTAGCACCGGAAGGGGCCGCTACGAGCAGTACTTC
.,TRBJ2-1,TRBD1,TRBV7-8,CASSLFRRGQWNIGSYNEQFF,TGTGCCAGCAGCTTATTCCGCCGGGGACAGTGGAATATCGGCTCCTACAATGAGCAGTTCTTC
once,TRBJ2-7,.,TRBV5-1,CASSWGPSYEQYF,TGCGCCAGCAGCTGGGGGCCATCCTACGAGCAGTACTTC
.,TRBJ1-1,.,TRBV5-4,CASTTTVGQRTEAFF,TGTGCCAGCACCACGACTGTGGGGCAAAGGACTGAAGCTTTCTTT
.,TRBJ2-4,.,TRBV5-1,CASSWRRDSTQNIQYF,TGCGCCAGCAGCTGGCGGCGGGACAGCACTCAAAACATTCAGTACTTC
.,TRBJ2-2,.,TRBV19,CASSIVLVPTGELFF,TGTGCCAGTAGTATAGTACTAGTCCCCACCGGGGAGCTGTTTTTT
few,TRBJ1-6,.,TRBV27,CASSSDWNSPLHF,TGTGCCAGCAGTTCGGACTGGAATTCACCCCTCCACTTT
.,TRBJ1-1,.,TRBV10-1,CASSEYGAPASSGTEAFF,TGCGCCAGCAGTGAGTACGGAGCCCCGGCCTCCTCGGGTACTGAAGCTTTCTTT
.,TRBJ1-2,.,TRBV28,CASRLNRVFGYTF,TGTGCCAGCAGACTGAACAGGGTTTTTGGCTACACCTTC
.,TRBJ2-3,TRBD2,TRBV11-3,CASSSGLAGHTDTQYF,TGTGCCAGCAGCTCAGGACTAGCGGGGCACACAGATACGCAGTATTTT
.,TRBJ1-6,.,TRBV6-4,CASSAELNNSPLHF,TGTGCCAGCAGTGCGGAGCTCAATAATTCACCCCTCCACTTT
.,TRBJ1-2,.,TRBV6-1,CASSELGEERGYGYTF,TGTGCCAGCAGTGAACTTGGGGAAGAACGGGGCTATGGCTACACCTTC
.,TRBJ1-1,.,TRBV30,CALQGDTEAFF,TGTGCCTTACAGGGTGACACTGAAGCTTTCTTT
.,TRBJ1-2,.,TRBV18,CASSPQSQVNYGYTF,TGTGCCAGCTCACCACAGTCCCAGGTCAACTATGGCTACACCTTC
.,TRBJ2-5,TRBD2,TRBV7-8,CASSSPRGVQETQYF,TGTGCCAGCAGCTCCCCCCGGGGGGTCCAAGAGACCCAGTACTTC
.,TRBJ1-1,.,TRBV29-1,CSARVAGNTEAFF,TGCAGCGCCAGGGTGGCGGGAAACACTGAAGCTTTCTTT
few,TRBJ2-1,.,TRBV30,CAWSDTEGLSSYNEQFF,TGTGCCTGGAGCGATACCGAGGGCCTGAGCTCCTACAATGAGCAGTTCTTC
.,TRBJ1-6,.,TRBV5-1,CASSLEAGRSPLHF,TGCGCCAGCAGCTTGGAGGCAGGGCGATCACCCCTCCACTTT
few,TRBJ2-1,TRBD2,TRBV11-1,CASSPRGSGRPYEQFF,TGTGCCAGCAGCCCCCGGGGCAGCGGGAGACCCTATGAGCAGTTCTTC
.,TRBJ2-7,.,TRBV24-1,CATSGPAGPYEQYF,TGTGCCACCAGTGGCCCGGCGGGACCCTACGAGCAGTACTTC
few,TRBJ2-1,.,TRBV6-4,CASSDGTGEQFF,TGTGCCAGCAGTGACGGGACTGGTGAGCAGTTCTTC
.,TRBJ1-2,.,TRBV5-5,CASSLLVRDYGYTF,TGTGCCAGCAGCTTGTTAGTCAGGGACTATGGCTACACCTTC
few,TRBJ1-6,TRBD1,TRBV6-5,CASSRDRGNSPLHF,TGTGCCAGCAGTAGGGACAGGGGGAATTCACCCCTCCACTTT
.,TRBJ1-1,.,TRBV5-5,CASSPNSQGYRTEAFF,TGTGCCAGCAGCCCAAACTCACAGGGATACCGCACTGAAGCTTTCTTT
.,TRBJ2-1,TRBD1,TRBV10-3,CAIPTSRDRATDEQFF,TGTGCCATCCCGACCTCCCGGGACAGGGCCACGGATGAGCAGTTCTTC
.,TRBJ2-3,.,TRBV7-2,CASSLTRGPTDTQYF,TGTGCCAGCAGCTTGACTAGGGGGCCCACAGATACGCAGTATTTT
.,TRBJ2-7,.,TRBV5-1,CASSLDGSNEQYF,TGCGCCAGCAGCTTGGACGGGAGTAACGAGCAGTACTTC
.,TRBJ2-5,TRBD2,TRBV7-9,CASSYPPSGRLQETQYF,TGTGCCAGCAGCTATCCCCCTAGCGGGAGACTCCAAGAGACCCAGTACTTC
few,TRBJ1-2,.,TRBV7-6,CASSPTLEFNYGYTF,TGTGCCAGCAGCCCTACTTTAGAATTTAACTATGGCTACACCTTC
once,TRBJ2-5,.,TRBV19,CASTRGGGESQYF,TGTGCCAGTACCCGTGGAGGGGGGGAGAGCCAGTACTTC
.,TRBJ2-7,TRBD1,TRBV9,CASSGGTGPYEQYF,TGTGCCAGCAGCGGCGGGACAGGGCCCTACGAGCAGTACTTC
.,TRBJ2-5,.,TRBV24-1,CATSDPGEATGTQYF,TGTGCCACCAGTGACCCGGGGGAGGCGACTGGGACCCAGTACTTC
once,TRBJ1-5,.,TRBV29-1,CSVGEGDQPQHF,TGCAGCGTTGGGGAAGGGGATCAGCCCCAGCATTTT
.,TRBJ1-2,TRBD1,TRBV3-1/TRBV3-2,CASRHTGGVSNYGYTF,TGTGCCAGCAGGCACACAGGGGGCGTGTCTAACTATGGCTACACCTTC
once,TRBJ2-1,.,TRBV7-3,CASSLYRERYNEQFF,TGTGCCAGCAGCTTATACCGCGAGAGATACAATGAGCAGTTCTTC
.,TRBJ1-2,.,TRBV30,CAWREGPPSGYTF,TGTGCCTGGAGGGAGGGACCGCCCAGTGGCTACACCTTC
.,TRBJ2-5,TRBD2,TRBV6-6,CASSYSAVGGETQYF,TGTGCCAGCAGTTACTCAGCCGTGGGAGGGGAGACCCAGTACTTC
few,TRBJ2-3,TRBD2,TRBV6-5,CASKSVAGATDTQYF,TGTGCCAGCAAAAGCGTAGCGGGGGCCACAGATACGCAGTATTTT
.,TRBJ2-5,TRBD2,TRBV6-5,CASSPGGGVRETQYF,TGTGCCAGCAGCCCCGGGGGAGGGGTGAGGGAGACCCAGTACTTC
.,TRBJ1-5,TRBD1,TRBV19,CASSDRQGAHQPQHF,TGTGCCAGTAGCGACCGACAGGGGGCCCACCAGCCCCAGCATTTT
once,TRBJ2-3,.,TRBV7-2,CASSLVAEKTDTQYF,TGTGCCAGCAGCTTAGTCGCGGAGAAGACAGATACGCAGTATTTT
few,TRBJ1-6,TRBD1,TRBV6-5,CASKGTGTQSPLHF,TGTGCCAGCAAGGGGACAGGGACTCAATCACCCCTCCACTTT
.,TRBJ2-4,TRBD2,TRBV6-6,CASSRTSGGATGYIQYF,TGTGCCAGCAGCCGAACTAGCGGGGGGGCCACGGGATACATTCAGTACTTC
.,TRBJ2-3,TRBD2,TRBV28,CATHDGGADTQYF,TGTGCCACCCATGACGGGGGGGCAGATACGCAGTATTTT
.,TRBJ1-2,.,TRBV28,CASSLPRNYGYTF,TGTGCCAGCAGTTTACCCAGGAACTATGGCTACACCTTC
.,TRBJ2-3,TRBD2,TRBV9,CASRDPREGPTDTQYF,TGTGCCAGCAGAGACCCCCGGGAGGGACCCACAGATACGCAGTATTTT
.,TRBJ2-5,.,TRBV5-1,CASSLAGRGKQETQYF,TGCGCCAGCAGCTTGGCGGGTAGGGGGAAACAAGAGACCCAGTACTTC
.,TRBJ1-4,.,TRBV19,CATSGGGNEKLFF,TGTGCCACCTCGGGAGGCGGTAATGAAAAACTGTTTTTT
.,TRBJ1-2,.,TRBV15,CATSTSGRIYGYTF,TGTGCCACCAGCACATCCGGTAGAATTTATGGCTACACCTTC